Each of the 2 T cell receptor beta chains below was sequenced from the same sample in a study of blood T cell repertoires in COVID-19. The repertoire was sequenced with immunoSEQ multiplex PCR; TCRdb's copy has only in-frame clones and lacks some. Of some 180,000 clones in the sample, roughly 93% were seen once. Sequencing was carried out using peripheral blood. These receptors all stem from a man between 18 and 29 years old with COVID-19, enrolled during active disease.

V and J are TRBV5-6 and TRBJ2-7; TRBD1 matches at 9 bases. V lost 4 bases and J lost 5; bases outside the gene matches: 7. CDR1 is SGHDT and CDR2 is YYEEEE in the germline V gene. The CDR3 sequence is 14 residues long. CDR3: CASSPGTGHHEQYF. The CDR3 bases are TGTGCCAGCAGCCCCGGGACAGGGCACCACGAGCAGTACTTC.

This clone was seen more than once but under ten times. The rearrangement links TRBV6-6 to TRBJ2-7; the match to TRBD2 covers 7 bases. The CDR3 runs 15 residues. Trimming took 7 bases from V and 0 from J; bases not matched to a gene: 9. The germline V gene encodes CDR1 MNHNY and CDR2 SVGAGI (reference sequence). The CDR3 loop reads CASTSSGTSSYEQYF. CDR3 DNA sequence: TGTGCCAGCACCTCTAGCGGTACGAGCTCCTACGAGCAGTACTTC.